The rows below give T cell receptor beta chains drawn from one sample of a study of blood T cell repertoires in COVID-19. Assay: immunoSEQ multiplex PCR; the TCRdb copy retains only in-frame clones and omits some. Of 150,000 to 200,000 clones in the sample, approximately 85% were seen once. The material sequenced was peripheral blood. The receptors stem from a woman aged 55-70 years with acute or convalescent COVID-19. Each CDR3 is given with its conserved first and last residue. D genes are given only for firm matches. Rows give clone size only sometimes, using once, few, many, or a class for an expanded clone.

.	TRBD1	14	TRBV2	TRBJ1-1	CASSKGQGNTEAFF	TGTGCCAGCAGTAAGGGACAGGGGAACACTGAAGCTTTCTTT
.	TRBD1	15	TRBV5-1	TRBJ1-3	CASSFIGTGGNTIYF	TGCGCCAGCAGCTTTATCGGGACAGGTGGAAACACCATATATTTT
.	.	13	TRBV5-3	TRBJ1-1	CARSLLLGDRAFF	TGTGCCAGAAGCTTGTTGTTAGGGGATAGAGCTTTCTTT
.	.	13	TRBV3-1/TRBV3-2	TRBJ1-4	CASSQQGGPPVFF	TGTGCCAGCAGCCAACAAGGGGGACCTCCGGTGTTTTTT
.	TRBD1	14	TRBV5-1	TRBJ1-2	CASSFGDRAYGYTF	TGCGCCAGCAGCTTTGGGGACAGGGCCTATGGCTACACCTTC
.	TRBD2	16	TRBV7-8	TRBJ2-5	CASSLGSSGVSETQYF	TGTGCCAGCAGCTTAGGATCTAGCGGAGTGTCCGAGACCCAGTACTTC
.	TRBD1	16	TRBV27	TRBJ2-2	CASSPSDRVDTGELFF	TGTGCCAGCAGCCCAAGCGACAGGGTGGACACCGGGGAGCTGTTTTTT
once	.	14	TRBV28	TRBJ2-2	CASRWTANTGELFF	TGTGCCAGCAGGTGGACAGCGAACACCGGGGAGCTGTTTTTT
.	.	14	TRBV6-1	TRBJ1-1	CASSERTVNTEAFF	TGTGCCAGCAGTGAAAGAACAGTTAATACTGAAGCTTTCTTT
.	.	13	TRBV15	TRBJ1-5	CATSAVGNQPQHF	TGTGCCACCAGTGCGGTCGGCAATCAGCCCCAGCATTTT
.	.	14	TRBV19	TRBJ2-2	CASSMAQVSGELFF	TGTGCCAGTAGTATGGCTCAGGTGTCCGGGGAGCTGTTTTTT
.	.	13	TRBV10-3	TRBJ1-2	CAISESTEVGYTF	TGTGCCATCAGTGAGTCAACGGAGGTTGGCTACACCTTC
.	.	14	TRBV5-6	TRBJ1-2	CASSPLGGNYGYTF	TGTGCCAGCAGCCCCCTCGGGGGTAACTATGGCTACACCTTC
.	.	13	TRBV11-2	TRBJ1-1	CASSLDPVAEAFF	TGTGCCAGCAGCTTAGATCCGGTAGCTGAAGCTTTCTTT
.	TRBD1	13	TRBV14	TRBJ1-2	CASSRTGGRGYTF	TGTGCCAGCAGCCGAACAGGGGGCCGGGGCTACACCTTC
.	TRBD1	15	TRBV2	TRBJ1-2	CASSEALTGVIGYTF	TGTGCCAGCAGTGAAGCGTTGACAGGGGTCATTGGCTACACCTTC
.	.	15	TRBV2	TRBJ1-5	CASRRGDSFNQPQHF	TGTGCCAGCAGGCGGGGTGACAGTTTCAATCAGCCCCAGCATTTT
.	.	15	TRBV15	TRBJ1-5	CATSRDRGSNQPQHF	TGTGCCACCAGCAGAGACCGGGGTAGCAATCAGCCCCAGCATTTT
.	.	13	TRBV5-4	TRBJ1-1	CASSLWLGTEAFF	TGTGCCAGCAGCTTGTGGCTCGGGACTGAAGCTTTCTTT
.	.	15	TRBV6-5	TRBJ2-1	CASTSSGSLYNEQFF	TGTGCCAGCACCAGCAGCGGGTCGCTCTACAATGAGCAGTTCTTC
.	.	15	TRBV4-2	TRBJ1-3	CASSQEGAPGNTIYF	TGTGCCAGCAGCCAAGAGGGAGCCCCTGGAAACACCATATATTTT
few	TRBD2	14	TRBV2	TRBJ2-2	CASRELAGAGELFF	TGTGCCAGCAGGGAACTAGCGGGGGCCGGGGAGCTGTTTTTT
.	TRBD1	14	TRBV7-9	TRBJ2-7	CASSPRTGSYEQYF	TGTGCCAGCAGCCCCCGGACAGGTAGCTACGAGCAGTACTTC
.	TRBD1	14	TRBV28	TRBJ1-1	CASRVTGYNTEAFF	TGTGCCAGCAGGGTGACAGGGTATAACACTGAAGCTTTCTTT
few	TRBD1	15	TRBV2	TRBJ1-5	CASSETGTGVEPQHF	TGTGCCAGCAGTGAAACCGGGACAGGGGTTGAACCCCAGCATTTT
.	TRBD1	15	TRBV6-1	TRBJ1-6	CASSEQDRRRSPLHF	TGTGCCAGCAGTGAACAGGACAGGAGGCGGTCACCCCTCCACTTT
.	.	14	TRBV6-5	TRBJ1-1	CASSYSRQGTEAFF	TGTGCCAGCAGTTACTCGCGGCAGGGGACTGAAGCTTTCTTT
.	.	12	TRBV2	TRBJ2-7	CASSPRGHEQYF	TGTGCCAGCAGTCCCAGGGGCCACGAGCAGTACTTC
.	TRBD1	15	TRBV19	TRBJ2-7	CASSMSAGGPYEQYF	TGTGCCAGTAGTATGTCGGCAGGGGGACCATACGAGCAGTACTTC
.	TRBD1	16	TRBV24-1	TRBJ1-1	CATSDPNRGENTEAFF	TGTGCCACCAGTGATCCTAACAGGGGCGAGAACACTGAAGCTTTCTTT
.	.	13	TRBV7-9	TRBJ2-5	CASSLGGLETQYF	TGTGCCAGCAGTCTCGGCGGTTTAGAGACCCAGTACTTC
.	TRBD2	19	TRBV28	TRBJ2-3	CGVRGPTSGTRGITDTQYF	TGTGGGGTCCGGGGGCCGACTAGCGGGACGCGGGGGATCACAGATACGCAGTATTTT
.	.	11	TRBV6-5	TRBJ1-1	CASRSRDEAFF	TGTGCCAGCCGATCACGAGATGAAGCTTTCTTT
.	.	11	TRBV10-2	TRBJ1-2	CAISTGEGYTF	TGCGCCATATCGACAGGCGAGGGCTACACCTTC
.	TRBD1	11	TRBV27	TRBJ1-1	CASRTGGIAFF	TGTGCCAGCAGGACAGGGGGCATAGCTTTCTTT
.	TRBD2	13	TRBV30	TRBJ2-2	CAWSSGRAGELFF	TGTGCCTGGAGTTCCGGGAGGGCCGGGGAGCTGTTTTTT
.	.	14	TRBV6-1	TRBJ1-4	CASSSRGVSEKLFF	TGTGCCAGCAGTTCCAGGGGCGTAAGTGAAAAACTGTTTTTT
.	.	14	TRBV6-5	TRBJ2-1	CASAVGGVSDEQFF	TGTGCCAGCGCCGTCGGCGGGGTCTCGGATGAGCAGTTCTTC
once	TRBD2	15	TRBV18	TRBJ2-7	CASSPGTSWNGDQYF	TGTGCCAGCTCACCAGGGACTAGCTGGAATGGGGACCAGTACTTC
.	TRBD2	15	TRBV9	TRBJ2-7	CASSSRAGVAYEQYF	TGTGCCAGCAGCTCCAGAGCGGGAGTTGCCTACGAGCAGTACTTC
.	.	16	TRBV4-2	TRBJ1-5	CASSQEQGASNQPQHF	TGTGCCAGCAGCCAAGAGCAAGGGGCTAGCAATCAGCCCCAGCATTTT
.	TRBD1	16	TRBV4-1	TRBJ2-2	CASSQDGQGNTGELFF	TGCGCCAGCAGCCAAGATGGACAGGGTAACACCGGGGAGCTGTTTTTT
once	TRBD1	17	TRBV27	TRBJ1-1	CASSASGTGLINTEAFF	TGTGCCAGCAGTGCATCCGGGACAGGGCTAATAAACACTGAAGCTTTCTTT
few	.	15	TRBV5-1	TRBJ2-5	CASSRDLSSQETQYF	TGCGCCAGCAGCCGCGATTTATCCTCCCAAGAGACCCAGTACTTC
.	.	14	TRBV6-2/TRBV6-3	TRBJ2-3	CASSLSGAADTQYF	TGTGCCAGCAGCCTCAGTGGGGCGGCAGATACGCAGTATTTT
.	.	14	TRBV19	TRBJ1-1	CATSTREVNTEAFF	TGTGCCACCTCTACGCGTGAAGTGAACACTGAAGCTTTCTTT
.	TRBD1	15	TRBV9	TRBJ2-7	CASSVAGQGATEQYF	TGTGCCAGCAGCGTAGCGGGACAGGGGGCCACCGAGCAGTACTTC
.	TRBD1	13	TRBV15	TRBJ1-2	CATSLGQGAGYTF	TGTGCCACCAGCCTGGGACAGGGGGCTGGCTACACCTTC
.	TRBD2	15	TRBV3-1/TRBV3-2	TRBJ2-5	CASSQDELAQETQYF	TGTGCCAGCAGCCAAGACGAACTAGCGCAAGAGACCCAGTACTTC
.	TRBD1	15	TRBV15	TRBJ1-5	CATSATDRGIQPQHF	TGTGCCACCAGCGCTACGGACAGGGGGATTCAGCCCCAGCATTTT
once	TRBD2	15	TRBV18	TRBJ2-2	CASSLRTSPTGELFF	TGTGCCAGCTCACTTCGGACTAGTCCCACCGGGGAGCTGTTTTTT
.	TRBD1	15	TRBV5-1	TRBJ1-1	CASSRAGQGATEAFF	TGCGCCAGCAGCCGCGCGGGACAGGGAGCCACTGAAGCTTTCTTT
.	TRBD2	18	TRBV5-1	TRBJ2-1	CASSGGTSGPSSYNEQFF	TGCGCCAGCAGCGGGGGGACTAGCGGCCCCAGCTCCTACAATGAGCAGTTCTTC
.	.	14	TRBV5-6	TRBJ1-1	CASSWGRANTEAFF	TGTGCCAGCAGCTGGGGCAGGGCGAACACTGAAGCTTTCTTT
once	TRBD1	15	TRBV9	TRBJ1-6	CASSVYDRDNSPLHF	TGTGCCAGCAGCGTATACGACAGGGATAATTCACCCCTCCACTTT
once	.	15	TRBV6-1	TRBJ1-6	CASTDGGSYNSPLHF	TGTGCCAGCACCGACGGAGGCTCCTATAATTCACCCCTCCACTTT
.	.	13	TRBV9	TRBJ2-1	CASSVGSSNEQFF	TGTGCCAGCAGCGTAGGATCTAGCAATGAGCAGTTCTTC
few	.	11	TRBV29-1	TRBJ1-1	CSVDRGFEAFF	TGCAGCGTTGACAGGGGCTTTGAAGCTTTCTTT